Reported below is one T cell receptor (beta chain). Germline values: CDR1 SGHAT, CDR2 FQNNGV. V was pared by 0 bases and J by 4 bases, with 3 bases between. The CDR3 spans 12 residues. The assay was immunoSEQ multiplex PCR, and TCRdb's table has in-frame clones only and misses some. Counted here are about 220,000 clones, about 81% occurring once; the ten biggest clones make up about 5%. This sample was included in a study of blood T cell repertoires in COVID-19. Looking at the study overall: Spain, Italy and the United States supplied samples that represented acute and convalescent COVID-19. In each case, the material was cDNA or gDNA derived from T cells, B-cell-depleted T cells, or PBMCs.

The receptor was derived from a woman aged 70-85 years with COVID-19, enrolled during active disease. Sample: peripheral blood. J is TRBJ1-1 and V is TRBV11-2; D is unclear. Here the CDR3 reads CASSLDSTEAFF. CDR3 sequence (DNA): TGTGCCAGCAGCTTAGATAGCACTGAAGCTTTCTTT. Using reference TRBV11-2 and TRBJ1-1 for the parts outside the CDR3, the full variable domain is EAGVAQSPRYKIIEKRQSVAFWCNPISGHATLYWYQQILGQGPKLLIQFQNNGVVDDSQLPKDRFSAERLKGVDSTLKIQPAKLEDSAVYLCASSLDSTEAFFGQGTRLTVV.